The 22 T cell receptor beta chains below all came from one sample that was sequenced in a study of blood T cell repertoires in COVID-19. The protocol was immunoSEQ multiplex PCR, while the TCRdb copy is restricted to in-frame clones and leaves out a portion. The data contain more than 300,000 clones, 85% to 90% of them singletons. Sequenced sample: peripheral blood. The receptors originated from a woman in her 70s with COVID-19, enrolled during active disease.

This chain links TRBV9 with TRBJ1-2; tentative D call: TRBD1 (5 bases). V gave up 4 bases and J gave up 6 bases, with 19 bases separating them. CDR3 length: 15 residues. The germline V gene has CDR1 SGDLS and CDR2 YYNGEE. The CDR3 DNA sequence: TGTGCCAGCAGCAGCCGCGTCGCGGGAGGGGATGGCTACACCTTC. This gives the protein CASSSRVAGGDGYTF.

This clone was recorded once. The chain carries TRBV21-1 and TRBJ1-1. TRBV21-1 corresponds to a pseudogene. This CDR3 spans 12 amino acids. CDR3 coding DNA: TGTGCCAGCAGCAGGAACGGGGCTGAAGCTTTCTTT. Amino acid sequence: CASSRNGAEAFF.

Here the CDR3 reads CASSERSNYQPQHF. The CDR3 nucleotides read TGTGCCAGCAGTGAACGGTCCAACTATCAGCCCCAGCATTTT. The chain couples TRBV2 to TRBJ1-5, with D unresolved. The V gene's germline CDR1 is SNHLY and CDR2 FYNNEI. The CDR3 is 14 residues long. The V end was cut by 2 bases, the J end by 5 bases, with 10 bases between.

This chain links TRBV19 with TRBJ1-1; D call uncertain. The germline V gene has CDR1 LNHDA and CDR2 SQIVND (reference sequence). V gave up 0 bases and J gave up 2 bases, with 16 bases separating them. The CDR3 is made up of 17 amino acids. CDR3 residues: CASSIDLLLGSNTEAFF. The CDR3 DNA is TGTGCCAGTAGTATAGATCTACTACTTGGGAGTAACACTGAAGCTTTCTTT.

Notes on this clone: Distinct nucleotide sequences in the sample also encode this CDR3. This CDR3 reads CASSLYNEQFF. CDR3 nucleotide sequence: TGTGCCAGCAGTTTATACAATGAGCAGTTCTTC. J is TRBJ2-1 and V is TRBV6-5; D is ambiguous. The CDR3 has 11 amino acids. The germline gives CDR1 MNHEY, CDR2 SVGAGI. Trimming removed 4 bases from V and 4 bases from J, with 2 bases in between.

This clone was picked up a small number of times. This chain connects TRBV3-1 (or the pseudogene TRBV3-2) to TRBJ1-1; 7 nucleotides match TRBD1. Losses at the gene ends were 5 bases for V and 6 bases for J; bases not matched to a gene: 3. Germline V gene lookup returns CDR1 LGHDT and CDR2 YNNKEL (reference sequence). The CDR3 contains 12 residues. The CDR3 DNA follows: TGTGCCAGCAGCGATCAGGGGGCTGAAGCTTTCTTT. It codes for CASSDQGAEAFF.

A single count supports this clone. The rearrangement joins TRBV30 to TRBJ2-1; maybe TRBD2 (6 bases). CDR1 GTSNPN and CDR2 SVGIG come from the germline V gene (reference sequence). The CDR3 spans 14 residues. V lost 2 bases to trimming and J lost 3 bases, with 11 bases between them. As DNA, the CDR3 is TGTGCCTGGAGTCGGAGGGGCGGCTACAATGAGCAGTTCTTC. It codes for CAWSRRGGYNEQFF.

The rearrangement uses TRBV15 and TRBJ1-5; D is perhaps TRBD1 (5 bases). CDR1 LNHNV and CDR2 YYDKDF come from the germline V gene (reference sequence). V gave up 0 bases and J gave up 0 bases, with 9 bases separating them. CDR3 size: 16 residues. The CDR3 DNA reads TGTGCCACCAGCAGAGATCAACAGGTTAGCAATCAGCCCCAGCATTTT. This gives the protein CATSRDQQVSNQPQHF.

The chain uses TRBV10-3 and TRBJ1-1, with TRBD1 matching over 12 bases. J lost 4 bases, V lost 10 bases, and 13 bases had no gene match. In germline, CDR1 is ENHRY, CDR2 SYGVKD. This CDR3 is 16 amino acids long. In DNA, the CDR3 is TGTGCCAGCGTGGACCGGGACAGGGGGCGCGTCACTGAAGCTTTCTTT. This codes for CASVDRDRGRVTEAFF.

V usage is TRBV5-4 and J usage is TRBJ1-2; 8 nucleotides match TRBD1. Trimming removed 4 bases from V and 3 bases from J; junction bases left unmatched: 2. In germline, CDR1 is SGHNT, CDR2 YYREEE (reference sequence). The CDR3 consists of 13 residues. The CDR3: CASSPTGDYGYTF. The CDR3 nucleotides read TGTGCCAGCAGCCCGACAGGGGACTATGGCTACACCTTC. The full variable domain, with the rest looked up from reference TRBV5-4 and TRBJ1-2, is ETGVTQSPTHLIKTRGQQVTLRCSSQSGHNTVSWYQQALGQGPQFIFQYYREEENGRGNFPPRFSGLQFPNYSSELNVNALELDDSALYLCASSPTGDYGYTFGSGTRLTVV.

This clone showed up just a few times. This chain connects TRBV3-1 (or the pseudogene TRBV3-2) to TRBJ1-1; D is possibly TRBD1 (6 bases). The germline V gene has CDR1 LGHDT and CDR2 YNNKEL (reference sequence). Trimming shortened V by 3 bases and J by 4 bases, and 15 bases separated the two germline ends. The CDR3 is 15 residues long. The CDR3 loop reads CASSQSNRVGTEAFF. In DNA, the CDR3 is TGTGCCAGCAGCCAGAGTAACAGGGTCGGCACTGAAGCTTTCTTT.

The chain carries TRBV28 and TRBJ2-5, with 8 bases lining up with TRBD1. Trimming at V came to 6 bases and at J to 2 bases, leaving 14 bases not matched to a gene. Germline V gene lookup returns CDR1 MDHEN and CDR2 SYDVKM. CDR3 length equals 17 residues. The CDR3 coding sequence is TGTGCCAGCAGCCGACCCGAGGGAGGACAGGGACAAGAGACCCAGTACTTC. Its protein product is CASSRPEGGQGQETQYF.

CDR3 nucleotide sequence: TGTGCCGTCCAGGGGTTTCACGAGCAGTACTTC. This gives the protein CAVQGFHEQYF. The chain links TRBV3-1 (or the pseudogene TRBV3-2) to TRBJ2-7, with D maybe TRBD1 (6 bases). Looked up from germline, CDR1 is LGHDT and CDR2 is YNNKEL (reference sequence). The V end was cut by 11 bases, the J end by 5 bases, with 13 bases between. The CDR3 is made up of 11 amino acids.

This chain uses TRBV3-1 (or the pseudogene TRBV3-2) with TRBJ2-7; D possibly corresponds to TRBD2 (6 bases). V gave up 4 bases and J gave up 0 bases, with 10 bases separating them. The germline V gene encodes CDR1 LGHDT and CDR2 YNNKEL (reference sequence). The CDR3 totals 14 residues. CDR3 coding DNA: TGTGCCAGCAGCCTAGGGACTGTCTCCTACGAGCAGTACTTC. Translation: CASSLGTVSYEQYF.

The V and J genes are TRBV27 and TRBJ1-4, with D possibly TRBD1 on 5 matching bases. Trimming left V 2 bases short and J 4 bases short, with 17 bases between. Germline loops: CDR1 MNHEY, CDR2 SMNVEV (reference sequence). The CDR3 has 17 residues. CDR3 amino acids: CASSLSVVRGGNEKLFF. The CDR3 DNA follows: TGTGCCAGCAGTTTAAGTGTGGTAAGGGGAGGTAATGAAAAACTGTTTTTT.

In its sample, this clone was seen once. The chain is built from TRBV7-2 and TRBJ1-5; 7 nucleotides match TRBD1. Germline loops: CDR1 SGHTA, CDR2 FQGNSA. This CDR3 is built from 14 residues. With V trimmed by 4 bases and J by 5 bases, 5 bases remained unmatched. CDR3 residues: CASSYRGRDQPQHF. CDR3 bases: TGTGCCAGCAGCTACAGGGGAAGAGATCAGCCCCAGCATTTT.

V usage is TRBV9 and J usage is TRBJ1-5, with 10 bases lining up with TRBD1. Trimming at V came to 4 bases and at J to 6 bases, leaving 4 bases not matched to a gene. Germline assignment: CDR1 SGDLS and CDR2 YYNGEE. The CDR3 runs 14 residues. The DNA for the CDR3 is TGTGCCAGCAGCTCGGGACAGGGGACTCAGCCCCAGCATTTT. This translates into CASSSGQGTQPQHF.

The chain employs TRBV12-3 or TRBV12-4 and TRBJ2-1; TRBD1 matches 7 bases. V trimming: 8 bases; J trimming: 6 bases; junction bases outside the gene matches: 7. CDR3 size: 13 residues. The chain's CDR3 is CASVRQGFNEQFF. The CDR3 DNA is TGTGCCAGCGTGAGACAGGGTTTCAATGAGCAGTTCTTC.

To note about this clone: Other DNA sequences from this sample encode an identical CDR3 as well. The V and J genes are TRBV19 and TRBJ2-3; D might be TRBD2 (6 bases). The CDR3 is 12 amino acids. Germline V gene sequence: CDR1 LNHDA, CDR2 SQIVND (reference sequence). V shed 3 bases and J shed 9 bases, with 10 bases lying between them. This chain's CDR3 is CASSIGAGTQYF. The CDR3 DNA sequence: TGTGCCAGTAGTATCGGGGCGGGGACGCAGTATTTT.

The CDR3 region is CATSGERQGDYEQYF. The CDR3 nucleotides read TGTGCCACCAGCGGTGAGAGACAGGGGGACTACGAGCAGTACTTC. The rearrangement links TRBV15 to TRBJ2-7, with 9 bases fitting TRBD1. CDR1 is LNHNV and CDR2 is YYDKDF in the germline V gene (reference sequence). The CDR3 is 15 amino acids. The ends lost 5 bases at V and 3 bases at J; junction bases unmatched: 8.

The V gene is TRBV2, the J gene TRBJ2-1, with 8 positions matching TRBD1. The CDR3 totals 13 residues. Germline-derived CDR1 and CDR2 are SNHLY and FYNNEI. The trim removed 3 bases at V and 6 bases at J, leaving 1 base unmatched. The CDR3 region is CASSEQGANEQFF. CDR3 bases: TGTGCCAGCAGTGAGCAGGGGGCCAATGAGCAGTTCTTC. Using reference TRBV2 and TRBJ2-1 for the parts outside the CDR3, the full variable domain is EPEVTQTPSHQVTQMGQEVILRCVPISNHLYFYWYRQILGQKVEFLVSFYNNEISEKSEIFDDQFSVERPDGSNFTLKIRSTKLEDSAMYFCASSEQGANEQFFGPGTRLTVL.

The rearrangement joins TRBV7-8 to TRBJ2-7; 13 bases agree with TRBD2. Germline V CDR1 and CDR2: SGHVS, FQNEAQ. V shed 5 bases and J 6 bases; nucleotides not matched to a gene: 10. This CDR3 contains 16 residues. In nucleotides, the CDR3 is TGTGCCAGCAGCAAAGGACTAGCGGGGGTCCCCCGCGAGCAGTACTTC. Protein product: CASSKGLAGVPREQYF.